There are a few counts of the clone carrying this T cell receptor beta chain. The TCR cDNA carried a universal primer site and UMIs from 5'RACE template switching. In TCRdb, the 5' RACE reads were re-called with MiXCR into one record per CDR3 protein. The sample includes approximately 600,000 distinct CDR3 sequences, roughly an eighth of them seen just once. This sample was taken from a study of T cells after yellow fever vaccination. The V and J ends lost 2 bases and 7 bases, in that order; junction bases with no gene match: 9. The CDR3 contains 16 residues. This TCR was recovered from a man in his thirties or forties who received the YFV17D yellow fever vaccine. This chain connects TRBV12-3 or TRBV12-4 to TRBJ2-1; the match to TRBD2 covers 9 bases. The sequences come from PBMCs, collected on the day of the yellow fever booster vaccination. CDR3 in DNA: TGTGCCAGCAGTTTATTGTCGGGCGGGAGGGCTAATGAGCAGTTCTTC. This encodes CASSLLSGGRANEQFF.